The 7 T cell receptor beta chains presented below share a single source sample, sequenced in a study of CD8 T cells in ankylosing spondylitis. Study-wide results and caveats: Made up of about eight highly homologous variants, a TCR beta motif appeared characteristic of ankylosing spondylitis blood.

Their specific antigens are unknown. Each CDR3 protein is one row after TCRdb ran MiXCR on the 5' RACE reads. The repertoire holds some 140,000 distinct CDR3 sequences, with 15% to 20% as singletons. The sample taken for sequencing was blood, either unsorted or a sorted T cell fraction (not recorded which). The receptors shown here come from a male donor with ankylosing spondylitis.

The rearrangement uses TRBV27 and TRBJ1-2; tentatively, D is TRBD1 (6 bases). The CDR3 contains 13 residues. CDR1 and CDR2 from the germline V gene are MNHEY and SMNVEV (reference sequence). V lost 0 bases, J lost 7 bases, and 9 bases lay in between. The CDR3 spells CASSLSRGSGYTF. For the CDR3, the DNA is TGTGCCAGCAGTTTATCGAGGGGGTCTGGCTACACCTTC.

The chain uses TRBV30 and TRBJ1-2, with D uncertain. Trimming pared 3 bases from V and 6 bases from J, leaving 20 bases between. The CDR3 has 15 residues. Germline lookup yields CDR1 GTSNPN and CDR2 SVGIG (reference sequence). This chain's CDR3 is CAWSRGARVDHGYTF. CDR3 bases: TGTGCCTGGAGCCGTGGTGCGAGGGTCGACCATGGCTACACCTTC. Variable domain in full (rest from reference TRBV30 and TRBJ1-2): SQTIHQWPATLVQPVGSPLSLECTVEGTSNPNLYWYRQAAGRGLQLLFYSVGIGQISSEVPQNLSASRPQDRQFILSSKKLLLSDSGFYLCAWSRGARVDHGYTFGSGTRLTVV.

The table lists this clonotype with a few counts. This chain links TRBV28 with TRBJ1-1; unclear D gene. CDR3 length: 16 residues. Deletions cut 1 base from V and 3 bases from J, with 15 bases between. Germline values: CDR1 MDHEN, CDR2 SYDVKM. Written as DNA, the CDR3 is TGTGCCAGCAGTTTATCGGAGGGATGGGAAGACACTGAAGCTTTCTTT. Translation gives CASSLSEGWEDTEAFF.

The V and J genes are TRBV6-5 and TRBJ1-2; tentative D call: TRBD1 (6 bases). There are 16 residues in the CDR3. V lost 0 bases and J lost 0, with 11 bases in between. Per the germline V gene, CDR1 is MNHEY and CDR2 is SVGAGI. Written as DNA, the CDR3 is TGTGCCAGCAGTTACTCATCAGGGGCCCCTAACTATGGCTACACCTTC. Amino acids: CASSYSSGAPNYGYTF.

This sequence joins TRBV27 and TRBJ2-7; a possible D gene is TRBD2 (5 bases). Germline-derived CDR1 and CDR2 are MNHEY and SMNVEV (reference sequence). This CDR3 contains 13 residues. Trimming removed 6 bases at V and 2 bases at J, with 11 bases between. The DNA of the CDR3 is TGTGCCAGCAGACCCCGGGGAACCTACGAGCAGTACTTC. The encoded protein is CASRPRGTYEQYF.

This sequence joins TRBV6-5 and TRBJ2-7, with D uncertain. CDR1 is MNHEY and CDR2 is SVGAGI in the germline V gene. Trimming left V 2 bases short and J 0 bases short, with 11 bases between. The CDR3 spans 15 residues. The CDR3 sequence is CASSYVSESSYEQYF. The DNA of the CDR3 is TGTGCCAGCAGTTACGTGTCAGAGAGCTCCTACGAGCAGTACTTC.

This chain uses TRBV7-9 with TRBJ1-2; D uncertain. The germline V and J ends were trimmed by 6 bases and 4 bases, with 18 bases remaining between them. Germline V CDR1 and CDR2: SEHNR, FQNEAQ (reference sequence). The CDR3 is made up of 15 amino acids. The chain's CDR3 is CASRFGGSRTYGYTF. CDR3 in DNA: TGTGCCAGCAGGTTTGGTGGGTCCAGGACCTATGGCTACACCTTC.